These 16 T cell receptor beta chains came from one sample sequenced in a study of T cell clones after liver transplantation. Proliferating CFSE-low MLR cells were sequenced to define alloreactive TCRbeta sequences. The data were produced by immunoSEQ multiplex PCR, yet TCRdb's version contains in-frame clones alone and is incomplete. The data hold 4,500 to 6,500 clones, with roughly 29% observed a single time. No antigen has been assigned to these receptors. The sequencing sample was made of CD4+ T cells from cultured PBMCs. These TCRs come from a human patient who received a liver transplant. Some of the T cells might come from the graft donor.

The V call is TRBV19, the J call TRBJ1-2; D perhaps matches TRBD1 (6 bases). Per germline, CDR1 LNHDA and CDR2 SQIVND (reference sequence). The CDR3 runs to 16 residues. V lost 1 base and J 4 bases, leaving 16 bases between the germline ends. For the CDR3, the DNA is TGTGCCAGTAGTATAGGCGGCAGGGGCGTGAGCTATGGCTACACCTTC. It yields the protein CASSIGGRGVSYGYTF.

In its sample, this clone was seen a few times. This sequence joins TRBV9 and TRBJ2-1, with D possibly TRBD2 on 6 matching bases. Germline assignment: CDR1 SGDLS and CDR2 YYNGEE. The CDR3 loop spans 14 amino acids. The ends were cut back, 1 base at V and 7 bases at J, with 12 bases in the middle. The CDR3 DNA reads as TGTGCCAGCAGCGTAACCGGGAGCTGGAATGAGCAGTTCTTC. Translating gives CASSVTGSWNEQFF.

The chain combines TRBV7-6 with TRBJ2-1; 7 positions agree with TRBD1. The germline V gene has CDR1 SGHVS and CDR2 FNYEAQ. Trimming cost V 6 bases and J 8 bases; bases outside gene matches: 31. The CDR3 runs 21 residues. This CDR3 reads CASRQPLQGPFNRDPRYEQFF. Written as DNA, the CDR3 is TGTGCCAGCAGACAGCCATTACAGGGGCCGTTCAACCGGGACCCGCGGTATGAGCAGTTCTTC.

The chain links TRBV19 to TRBJ2-7; 12 bases fit TRBD1. This CDR3 region has 18 residues. Germline trimming cut 5 bases from V and 0 bases from J; bases unmatched to any gene: 11. From germline, CDR1 is LNHDA and CDR2 SQIVND (reference sequence). The CDR3 DNA reads as TGTGCCAGTAGTTTAAAGGGACAGGGGGCAAGGAGCTCCTACGAGCAGTACTTC. It yields the protein CASSLKGQGARSSYEQYF.

The rearrangement joins TRBV29-1 to TRBJ2-1; 11 positions agree with TRBD2. Germline trimming cut 4 bases from V and 8 bases from J; bases unmatched to any gene: 4. CDR1 is SQVTM and CDR2 is ANQGSEA in the germline V gene. The CDR3 consists of 13 residues. The CDR3: CSVGLAGGHEQFF. CDR3 in DNA: TGCAGCGTTGGGCTAGCGGGAGGTCATGAGCAGTTCTTC.

This clone turned up a few times. This chain joins TRBV28 and TRBJ2-1; 9 bases line up with TRBD1. This CDR3 contains 15 residues. Losses at the gene ends were 6 bases for V and 9 bases for J; bases not matched to a gene: 12. Looked up from germline, CDR1 is MDHEN and CDR2 is SYDVKM. The CDR3 spells CASRSGTGSWSEQFF. CDR3 nucleotides: TGTGCCAGCAGGTCCGGGACAGGGTCTTGGAGTGAGCAGTTCTTC.

This chain links TRBV19 with TRBJ2-5; TRBD1 matches 8 bases. The CDR3 runs 14 residues. The ends lost 9 bases at V and 2 bases at J; junction bases unmatched: 8. Germline lookup yields CDR1 LNHDA and CDR2 SQIVND (reference sequence). Written as DNA, the CDR3 is TGTGCCAGCAGAAGGACAGGGACACAAGAGACCCAGTACTTC. This sequence encodes CASRRTGTQETQYF.

The chain employs TRBV7-9 and TRBJ1-2; the D gene is possibly TRBD1 (6 bases). The V and J ends lost 7 bases and 8 bases respectively, with 14 bases between them. The length of the CDR3 is 12 residues. CDR1 is SEHNR, CDR2 FQNEAQ, per germline (reference sequence). CDR3 sequence reads: CASTSGVTGYTF. The CDR3, as DNA: TGTGCCAGCACCTCAGGGGTTACCGGCTACACCTTC.

The sample holds a few counts of this clone. CDR3 DNA: TGTGCCAGCAGTTTAAGGGGAGGTGATGAAAAACTGTTTTTT. Encoded protein: CASSLRGGDEKLFF. V is TRBV28 and J is TRBJ1-4; maybe TRBD1 (5 bases). The CDR3 consists of 14 residues. Germline V gene sequence: CDR1 MDHEN, CDR2 SYDVKM. V dropped 2 bases and J dropped 6 bases, with 10 bases sitting between them.

The rearrangement links TRBV6-5 to TRBJ2-2; D is undetermined. Trimming removed 0 bases from V and 5 bases from J, with 4 bases in between. The CDR3 has 13 residues. Germline V CDR1 and CDR2: MNHEY, SVGAGI. CDR3 loop: CASSYSGTGELFF. CDR3 DNA sequence: TGTGCCAGCAGTTACTCCGGGACCGGGGAGCTGTTTTTT.

This clone has more than one count but fewer than ten. This sequence joins TRBV5-3 and TRBJ2-7; a weak D match, TRBD1 (6 bases). TRBV5-3 is an open reading frame whose function is uncertain. Trimming pared 2 bases from V and 4 bases from J, leaving 13 bases between. The CDR3 totals 14 residues. DNA of the CDR3: TGTGCCAGAAGCTTCTTCGCGACAGGTTACGAGCAGTACGTC. Its translation is CARSFFATGYEQYV.

This chain uses TRBV12-5 with TRBJ2-3, with 8 bases aligning to TRBD2. Germline trimming cut 5 bases from V and 6 bases from J; bases unmatched to any gene: 7. The CDR3 is made up of 14 amino acids. Germline assignment: CDR1 LGHNT and CDR2 FRNRAP. The CDR3 DNA is TGTGCTAGTGGTCCCAGCGGGAGTTTGGATACGCAGTATTTT. Translating it yields CASGPSGSLDTQYF.

The rearrangement joins TRBV7-2 to TRBJ2-5; D remains unclear. The CDR3 is 13 residues long. Trimming took 4 bases from V and 0 from J, leaving 6 bases between them. Germline CDR1 SGHTA, CDR2 FQGNSA. The DNA of the CDR3 is TGTGCCAGCAGCTGGGCATACCAAGAGACCCAGTACTTC. Its translation: CASSWAYQETQYF.

The rearrangement uses TRBV19 and TRBJ1-5, with 12 positions matching TRBD1. V shed 2 bases, J shed 6 bases, and the junction held 5 bases outside the gene matches. The CDR3 is 16 residues long. Germline V gene lookup returns CDR1 LNHDA and CDR2 SQIVND (reference sequence). This CDR3 reads CASSIPGQGAGQPQHF. CDR3 nucleotides: TGTGCCAGTAGTATACCGGGACAGGGGGCTGGTCAGCCCCAGCATTTT.

The V gene is TRBV5-1, the J gene TRBJ2-1; D tentatively reads TRBD1 or TRBD2 (6 bases each). This CDR3 is 16 amino acids long. Per the germline V gene, CDR1 is SGHRS and CDR2 is YFSETQ. The V end was cut by 1 base, the J end by 4 bases, with 15 bases between. Here the CDR3 reads CASSLRSTGAYNEQFF. CDR3 DNA: TGCGCCAGCAGCTTGAGGTCGACGGGGGCATACAATGAGCAGTTCTTC.

With regard to this clone: A read error is possible here, since a much larger clone lies one base away. The CDR3 is CASIIGTGGGQPQHF. The DNA for the CDR3 is TGTGCCAGTATTATAGGGACAGGGGGAGGACAGCCCCAGCATTTT. This chain uses TRBV19 with TRBJ1-5; 11 bases match TRBD1. Germline values: CDR1 LNHDA, CDR2 SQIVND (reference sequence). CDR3 length: 15 residues.